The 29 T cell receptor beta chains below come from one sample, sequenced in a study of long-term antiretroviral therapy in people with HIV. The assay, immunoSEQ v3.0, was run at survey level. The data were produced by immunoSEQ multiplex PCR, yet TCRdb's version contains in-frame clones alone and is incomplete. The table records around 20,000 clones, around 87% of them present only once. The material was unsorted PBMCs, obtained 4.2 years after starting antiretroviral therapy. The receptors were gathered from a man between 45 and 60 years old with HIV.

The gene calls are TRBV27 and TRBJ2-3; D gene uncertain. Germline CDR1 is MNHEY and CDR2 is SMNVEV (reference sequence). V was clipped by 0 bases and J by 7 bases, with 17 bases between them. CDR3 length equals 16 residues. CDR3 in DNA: TGTGCCAGCAGTTTATCGACTTTGGGAAAATGGAATACGCAGTATTTT. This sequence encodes CASSLSTLGKWNTQYF.

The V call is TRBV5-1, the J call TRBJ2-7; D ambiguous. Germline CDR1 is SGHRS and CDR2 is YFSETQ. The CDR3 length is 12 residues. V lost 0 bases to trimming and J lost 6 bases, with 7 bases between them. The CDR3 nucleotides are TGCGCCAGCAGCTTGGAAAGGGCCGAGCAGTACTTC. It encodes CASSLERAEQYF.

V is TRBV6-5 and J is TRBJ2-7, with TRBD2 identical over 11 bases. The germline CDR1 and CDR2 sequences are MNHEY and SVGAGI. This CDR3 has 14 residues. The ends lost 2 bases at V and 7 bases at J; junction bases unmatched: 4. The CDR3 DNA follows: TGTGCCAGCAGTTACACTAGCGGGGGCTCGGAGCAGTACTTC. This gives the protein CASSYTSGGSEQYF.

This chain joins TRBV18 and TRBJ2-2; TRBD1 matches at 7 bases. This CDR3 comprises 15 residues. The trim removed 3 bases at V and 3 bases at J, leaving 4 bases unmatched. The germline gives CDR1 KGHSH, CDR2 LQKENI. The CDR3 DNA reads TGTGCCAGCTCACCGGGACAGTCTTACACCGGGGAGCTGTTTTTT. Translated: CASSPGQSYTGELFF.

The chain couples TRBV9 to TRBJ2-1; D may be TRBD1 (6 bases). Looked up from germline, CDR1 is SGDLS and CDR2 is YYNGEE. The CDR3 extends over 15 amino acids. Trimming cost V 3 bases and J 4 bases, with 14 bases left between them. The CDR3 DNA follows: TGTGCCAGCAGCGCACAGGGCAACGGTTACAATGAGCAGTTCTTC. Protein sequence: CASSAQGNGYNEQFF.

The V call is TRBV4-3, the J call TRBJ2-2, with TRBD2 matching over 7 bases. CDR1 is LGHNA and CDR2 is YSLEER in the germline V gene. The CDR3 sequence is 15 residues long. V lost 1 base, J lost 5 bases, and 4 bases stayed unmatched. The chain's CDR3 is CASSQGALATGELFF. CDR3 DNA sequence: TGCGCCAGCAGCCAAGGGGCACTAGCGACCGGGGAGCTGTTTTTT.

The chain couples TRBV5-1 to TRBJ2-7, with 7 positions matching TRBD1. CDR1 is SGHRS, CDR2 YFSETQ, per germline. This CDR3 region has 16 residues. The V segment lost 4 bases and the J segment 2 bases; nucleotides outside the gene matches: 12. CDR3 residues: CASSRGYGTEAYEQYF. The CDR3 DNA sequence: TGCGCCAGCAGCCGAGGCTACGGGACAGAGGCCTACGAGCAGTACTTC.

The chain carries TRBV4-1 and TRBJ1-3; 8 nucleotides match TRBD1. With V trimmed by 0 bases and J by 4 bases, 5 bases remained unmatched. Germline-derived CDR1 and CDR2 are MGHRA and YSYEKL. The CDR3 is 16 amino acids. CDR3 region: CASSQEAGGLGNTIYF. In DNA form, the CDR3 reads TGCGCCAGCAGCCAAGAAGCAGGGGGCTTGGGAAACACCATATATTTT.

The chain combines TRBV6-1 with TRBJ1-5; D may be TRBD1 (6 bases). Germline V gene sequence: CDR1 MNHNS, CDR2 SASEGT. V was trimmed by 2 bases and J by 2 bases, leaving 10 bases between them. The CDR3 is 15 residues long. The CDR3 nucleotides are TGTGCCAGCAGTGAATCCAGGACAGGCAATCAGCCCCAGCATTTT. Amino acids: CASSESRTGNQPQHF.

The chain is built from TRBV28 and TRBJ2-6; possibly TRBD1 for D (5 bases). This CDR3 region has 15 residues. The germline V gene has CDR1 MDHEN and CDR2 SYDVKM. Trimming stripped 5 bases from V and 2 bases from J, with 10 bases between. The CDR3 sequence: CASSEGAAGANVLTF. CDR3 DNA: TGTGCCAGCAGTGAAGGGGCGGCTGGGGCCAACGTCCTGACTTTC.

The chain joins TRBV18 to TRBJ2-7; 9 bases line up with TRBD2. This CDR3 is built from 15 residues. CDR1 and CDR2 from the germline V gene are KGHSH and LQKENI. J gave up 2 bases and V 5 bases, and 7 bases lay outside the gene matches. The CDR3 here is CASSELAGFTYEQYF. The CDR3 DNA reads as TGTGCCAGCTCAGAGCTAGCGGGGTTTACCTACGAGCAGTACTTC.

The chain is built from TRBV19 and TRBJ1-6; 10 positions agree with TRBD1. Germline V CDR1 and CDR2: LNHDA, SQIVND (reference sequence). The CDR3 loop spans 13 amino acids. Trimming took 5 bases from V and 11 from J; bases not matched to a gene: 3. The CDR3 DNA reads TGTGCCAGTAGTGACAGGGGGCTTCCACCCCTCCACTTT. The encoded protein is CASSDRGLPPLHF.

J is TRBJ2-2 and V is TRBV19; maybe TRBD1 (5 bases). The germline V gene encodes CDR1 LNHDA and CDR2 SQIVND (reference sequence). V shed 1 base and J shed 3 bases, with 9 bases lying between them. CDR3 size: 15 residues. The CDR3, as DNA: TGTGCCAGTAGTATAGTAGGGGCTCACACCGGGGAGCTGTTTTTT. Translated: CASSIVGAHTGELFF.

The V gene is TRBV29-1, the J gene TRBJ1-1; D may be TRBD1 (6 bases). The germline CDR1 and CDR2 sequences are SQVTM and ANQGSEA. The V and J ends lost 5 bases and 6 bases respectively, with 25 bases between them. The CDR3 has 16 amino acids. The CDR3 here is CSVPRVEGGNGPEAFF. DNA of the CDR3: TGCAGCGTTCCAAGGGTGGAGGGGGGCAATGGGCCTGAAGCTTTCTTT.

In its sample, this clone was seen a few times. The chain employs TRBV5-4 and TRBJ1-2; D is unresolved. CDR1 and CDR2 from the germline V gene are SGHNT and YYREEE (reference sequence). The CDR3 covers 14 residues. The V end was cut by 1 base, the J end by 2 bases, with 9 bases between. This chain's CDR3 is CASSLWAENYGYTF. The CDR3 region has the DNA TGTGCCAGCAGCTTGTGGGCCGAGAACTATGGCTACACCTTC. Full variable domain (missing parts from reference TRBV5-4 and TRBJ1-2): ETGVTQSPTHLIKTRGQQVTLRCSSQSGHNTVSWYQQALGQGPQFIFQYYREEENGRGNFPPRFSGLQFPNYSSELNVNALELDDSALYLCASSLWAENYGYTFGSGTRLTVV.

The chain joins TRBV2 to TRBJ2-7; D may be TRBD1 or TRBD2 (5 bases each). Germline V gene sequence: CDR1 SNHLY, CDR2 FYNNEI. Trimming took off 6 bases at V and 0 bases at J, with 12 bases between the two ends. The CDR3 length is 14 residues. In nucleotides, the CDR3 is TGTGCCAGCAGCCCCGGGACGGACTCCTACGAGCAGTACTTC. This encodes CASSPGTDSYEQYF.

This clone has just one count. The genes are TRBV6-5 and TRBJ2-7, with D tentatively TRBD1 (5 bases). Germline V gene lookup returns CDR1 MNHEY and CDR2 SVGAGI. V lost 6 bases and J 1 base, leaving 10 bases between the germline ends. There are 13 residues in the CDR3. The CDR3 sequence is CASSLGLSYEQYF. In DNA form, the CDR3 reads TGTGCCAGCAGCCTGGGGCTTTCCTACGAGCAGTACTTC.

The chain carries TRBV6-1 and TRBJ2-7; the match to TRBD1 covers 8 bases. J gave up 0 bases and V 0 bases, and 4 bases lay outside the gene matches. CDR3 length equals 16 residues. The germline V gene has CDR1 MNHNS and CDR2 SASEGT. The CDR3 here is CASSEAPRGLSYEQYF. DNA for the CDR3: TGTGCCAGCAGTGAAGCGCCCAGGGGGCTCTCCTACGAGCAGTACTTC.

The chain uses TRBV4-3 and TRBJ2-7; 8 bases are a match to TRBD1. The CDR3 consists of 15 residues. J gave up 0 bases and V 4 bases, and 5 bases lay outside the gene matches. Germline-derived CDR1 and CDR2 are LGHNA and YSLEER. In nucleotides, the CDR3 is TGCGCCAGCAGCCTAAGGACAGGGAGCTCCTACGAGCAGTACTTC. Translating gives CASSLRTGSSYEQYF.

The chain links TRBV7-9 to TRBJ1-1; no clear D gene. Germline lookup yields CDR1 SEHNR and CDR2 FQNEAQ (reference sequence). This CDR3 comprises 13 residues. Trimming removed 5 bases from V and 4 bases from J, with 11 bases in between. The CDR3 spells CASSPNLATEAFF. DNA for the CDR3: TGTGCCAGCAGCCCCAATTTAGCCACTGAAGCTTTCTTT.

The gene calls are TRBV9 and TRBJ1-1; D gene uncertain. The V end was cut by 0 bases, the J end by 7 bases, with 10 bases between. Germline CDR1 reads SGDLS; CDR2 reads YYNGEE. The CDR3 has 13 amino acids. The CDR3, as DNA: TGTGCCAGCAGCGTAGATCAGTCTGGTGAAGCTTTCTTT. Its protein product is CASSVDQSGEAFF.

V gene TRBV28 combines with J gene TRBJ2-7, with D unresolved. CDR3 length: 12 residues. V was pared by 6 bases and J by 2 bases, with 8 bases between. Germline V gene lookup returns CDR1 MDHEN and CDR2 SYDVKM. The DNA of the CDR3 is TGTGCCAGCAGGATAGGGACCTACGAGCAGTACTTC. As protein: CASRIGTYEQYF.

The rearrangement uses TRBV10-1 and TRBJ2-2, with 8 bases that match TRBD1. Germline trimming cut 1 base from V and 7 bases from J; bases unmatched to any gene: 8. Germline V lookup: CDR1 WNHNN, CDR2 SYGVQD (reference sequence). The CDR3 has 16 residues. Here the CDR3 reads CASSELQGARGGELFF. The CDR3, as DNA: TGCGCCAGCAGTGAGTTGCAGGGGGCGCGTGGCGGGGAGCTGTTTTTT.

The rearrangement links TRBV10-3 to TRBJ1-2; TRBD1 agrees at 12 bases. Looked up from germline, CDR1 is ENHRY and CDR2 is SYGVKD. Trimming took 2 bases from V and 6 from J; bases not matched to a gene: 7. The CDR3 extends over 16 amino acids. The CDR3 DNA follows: TGTGCCATCAGTGAGGACCGGGACAGGGGGCGTCATGGCTACACCTTC. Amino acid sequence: CAISEDRDRGRHGYTF.

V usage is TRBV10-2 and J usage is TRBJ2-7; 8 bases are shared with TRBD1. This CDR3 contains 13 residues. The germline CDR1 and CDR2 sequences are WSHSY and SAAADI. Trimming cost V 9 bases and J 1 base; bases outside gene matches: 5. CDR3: CASTGGVSYEQYF. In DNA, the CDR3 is TGCGCCAGTACAGGGGGTGTTTCCTACGAGCAGTACTTC.

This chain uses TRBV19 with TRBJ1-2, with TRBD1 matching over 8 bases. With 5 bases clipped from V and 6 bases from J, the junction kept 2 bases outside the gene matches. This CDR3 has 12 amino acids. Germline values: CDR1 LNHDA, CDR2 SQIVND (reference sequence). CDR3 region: CASSLDRDGYTF. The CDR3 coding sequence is TGTGCCAGTAGTTTGGACAGGGATGGCTACACCTTC. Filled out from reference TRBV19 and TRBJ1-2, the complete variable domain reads DGGITQSPKYLFRKEGQNVTLSCEQNLNHDAMYWYRQDPGQGLRLIYYSQIVNDFQKGDIAEGYSVSREKKESFPLTVTSAQKNPTAFYLCASSLDRDGYTFGSGTRLTVV.

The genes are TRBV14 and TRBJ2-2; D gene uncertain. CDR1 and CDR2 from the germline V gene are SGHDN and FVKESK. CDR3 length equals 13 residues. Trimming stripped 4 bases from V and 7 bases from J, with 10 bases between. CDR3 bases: TGTGCCAGCAGCCCCCCCGGTGGCGGGGAGCTGTTTTTT. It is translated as CASSPPGGGELFF.

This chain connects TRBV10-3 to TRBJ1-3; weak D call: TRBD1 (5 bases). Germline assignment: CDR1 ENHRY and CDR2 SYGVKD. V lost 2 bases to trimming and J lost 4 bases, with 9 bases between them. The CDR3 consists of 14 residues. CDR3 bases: TGTGCCATCAGTGAGGGGGCTGCCGGAAACACCATATATTTT. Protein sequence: CAISEGAAGNTIYF.

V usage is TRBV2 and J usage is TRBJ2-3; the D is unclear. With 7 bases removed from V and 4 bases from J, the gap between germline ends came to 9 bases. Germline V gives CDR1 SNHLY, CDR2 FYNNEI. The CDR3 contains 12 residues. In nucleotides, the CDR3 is TGTGCCAGCAATCTTTGGGCAGATACGCAGTATTTT. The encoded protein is CASNLWADTQYF.